This TCR beta chain came from a study of blood T cell repertoires in COVID-19. Only in-frame clones appear in the TCRdb table, and some are missing; sequencing was by immunoSEQ multiplex PCR. The sample consists of about 140,000 clones, around 90% of them appearing once. Input material: peripheral blood. The receptor was isolated from a woman in her fifties or sixties with acute or convalescent COVID-19.

The CDR3 here is CASSLGGAATNYGYTF. CDR3 DNA sequence: TGTGCCAGCAGTTTAGGAGGGGCAGCTACCAACTATGGCTACACCTTC. V is TRBV28 and J is TRBJ1-2, with TRBD1 as a possible D gene (5 bases). Germline assignment: CDR1 MDHEN and CDR2 SYDVKM. The CDR3 is 16 amino acids. V lost 2 bases to trimming and J lost 2 bases, with 15 bases between them.